Listed here are 23 T cell receptor beta chains from one sample, sequenced in a study of human CD4 T cells and Enterobacteriaceae. Assay used: immunoSEQ multiplex PCR; TCRdb lists only in-frame clones, some missing. The profile shows 25,000 to 35,000 clones, roughly 80% of them singletons. Sorting took every CD4+ cell except CD45RA+CCR7+CD95- naive cells, reaching over 98% purity. The specimen was memory CD4+ T cells from blood. All receptors come from a human donor in good health.

The chain couples TRBV6-5 to TRBJ2-1; 13 nucleotides line up with TRBD2. In germline, CDR1 is MNHEY, CDR2 SVGAGI. The CDR3 length is 16 residues. V was clipped by 4 bases and J by 5 bases; unmatched bases: 5. The CDR3 DNA follows: TGTGCCAGCAGTTTTCCCGGGACTAGCGGGGACAATGAGCAGTTCTTC. It specifies CASSFPGTSGDNEQFF.

The CDR3 sequence is CASSYRDGEGDEQFF. The CDR3 nucleotides read TGCGCCAGCAGCTACCGGGACGGCGAGGGGGATGAGCAGTTCTTC. The V and J genes are TRBV5-1 and TRBJ2-1, with D tentatively TRBD1 (6 bases). The germline gives CDR1 SGHRS, CDR2 YFSETQ. The CDR3 runs 15 residues. Trimming shortened V by 3 bases and J by 8 bases, and 18 bases separated the two germline ends.

The chain's CDR3 is CASSTTGGEGQPQHF. The DNA for the CDR3 is TGCGCCAGCAGCACGACAGGGGGCGAGGGTCAGCCCCAGCATTTT. This chain uses TRBV5-1 with TRBJ1-5; 10 bases are shared with TRBD1. Germline V gene data show CDR1 as SGHRS and CDR2 as YFSETQ. The CDR3 covers 15 residues. With V trimmed by 4 bases and J by 6 bases, 7 bases remained unmatched.

The chain employs TRBV30 and TRBJ1-1; 9 nucleotides agree with TRBD1. With 2 bases clipped from V and 4 bases from J, the junction kept 8 bases outside the gene matches. The CDR3 loop spans 15 amino acids. Germline V gene sequence: CDR1 GTSNPN, CDR2 SVGIG (reference sequence). CDR3 sequence: CAWSKGQGFPTEAFF. The CDR3 DNA reads as TGTGCCTGGAGTAAGGGACAGGGATTCCCCACTGAAGCTTTCTTT.

The chain couples TRBV10-3 to TRBJ2-7, with TRBD2 identical over 8 bases. V was clipped by 4 bases and J by 1 base; unmatched bases: 6. Germline loops: CDR1 ENHRY, CDR2 SYGVKD. CDR3 length: 15 amino acids. The CDR3 bases are TGTGCCATCAGTGCGGGTAGCGGGATATCCTACGAGCAGTACTTC. It specifies CAISAGSGISYEQYF.

This chain joins TRBV28 and TRBJ2-3; 10 nucleotides line up with TRBD1. CDR1 and CDR2 (germline): MDHEN, SYDVKM. This CDR3 has 16 residues. With 4 bases clipped from V and 2 bases from J, the junction kept 6 bases outside the gene matches. As DNA, the CDR3 is TGTGCCAGCAGTTCCCTCGGGACAGGGGCCACAGATACGCAGTATTTT. Translated, it gives CASSSLGTGATDTQYF.

The V gene is TRBV18, the J gene TRBJ2-7, with 7 bases aligning to TRBD1. V shed 3 bases, J shed 3 bases, and the junction held 8 bases outside the gene matches. CDR1 is KGHSH, CDR2 LQKENI, per germline. The CDR3 covers 15 residues. CDR3 sequence: CASSPDPQGVYEQYF. The CDR3 DNA reads TGTGCCAGCTCACCGGATCCCCAGGGGGTCTACGAGCAGTACTTC.

V gene TRBV7-9 combines with J gene TRBJ2-5; TRBD2 is a possible D gene (6 bases). CDR1 is SEHNR and CDR2 is FQNEAQ in the germline V gene (reference sequence). This CDR3 is 13 amino acids long. Trimming pared 6 bases from V and 2 bases from J, leaving 10 bases between. CDR3: CASRTLAQETQYF. The CDR3 nucleotides read TGTGCCAGCAGAACCCTAGCGCAAGAGACCCAGTACTTC.

The gene calls are TRBV5-1 and TRBJ2-2; no reliable D call. Trimming removed 1 base at V and 6 bases at J, with 7 bases between. Germline V gene data show CDR1 as SGHRS and CDR2 as YFSETQ. The CDR3 is 13 amino acids. Written as DNA, the CDR3 is TGCGCCAGCAGCTTGAACACGGCCGGGGAGCTGTTTTTT. Its translation is CASSLNTAGELFF.

This rearrangement joins TRBV29-1 to TRBJ2-7; the match to TRBD2 covers 7 bases. The J segment lost 7 bases and the V segment lost 4 bases, leaving 10 bases of the junction unmatched. The CDR3 is made up of 13 amino acids. CDR1 is SQVTM and CDR2 is ANQGSEA in the germline V gene. This chain's CDR3 is CSVGTRGSGEQYF. The CDR3 coding sequence is TGCAGCGTTGGGACTAGGGGTAGCGGAGAGCAGTACTTC.

The chain combines TRBV11-1 with TRBJ1-1, with D possibly being TRBD1 (5 bases). There are 13 residues in the CDR3. V lost 2 bases, J lost 1 base, and 5 bases lay in between. The V gene's germline CDR1 is SGHAT and CDR2 FQDESV (reference sequence). The CDR3 reads CASSLQGNTEAFF. In nucleotides, the CDR3 is TGTGCCAGCAGCTTACAGGGGAACACTGAAGCTTTCTTT. Combining the CDR3 with reference TRBV11-1 and TRBJ1-1 gives the whole variable domain EAEVAQSPRYKITEKSQAVAFWCDPISGHATLYWYRQILGQGPELLVQFQDESVVDDSQLPKDRFSAERLKGVDSTLKIQPAELGDSAMYLCASSLQGNTEAFFGQGTRLTVV.

In the case of this clone: In the same sample, other DNA sequences code for this CDR3. The genes are TRBV6-1 and TRBJ2-7; D possibly uses TRBD1 or TRBD2 (5 bases each). V lost 2 bases to trimming and J lost 8 bases, with 16 bases between them. The length of the CDR3 is 14 residues. Looked up from germline, CDR1 is MNHNS and CDR2 is SASEGT. The chain's CDR3 is CASSESGQGDKQYF. The DNA for the CDR3 is TGTGCCAGCAGTGAATCGGGGCAGGGTGACAAGCAGTACTTC.

The rearrangement links TRBV9 to TRBJ2-2; 14 positions agree with TRBD2. V trimming: 4 bases; J trimming: 7 bases; junction bases outside the gene matches: 9. This CDR3 contains 17 residues. The germline CDR1 and CDR2 sequences are SGDLS and YYNGEE. CDR3 sequence: CASSPRGTSGSDGELFF. The CDR3 DNA reads TGTGCCAGCAGCCCCCGGGGGACTAGCGGGAGTGACGGGGAGCTGTTTTTT.

The rearrangement links TRBV6-1 to TRBJ1-5; D is undetermined. V shed 4 bases and J shed 5 bases, with 9 bases lying between them. In germline, CDR1 is MNHNS, CDR2 SASEGT. The CDR3 runs to 13 residues. The DNA of the CDR3 is TGTGCCAGCAGTGTTGACAAGGATCAGCCCCAGCATTTT. Residues: CASSVDKDQPQHF.

The J gene is TRBJ2-2, the V gene TRBV19; D ambiguous. This CDR3 is built from 13 residues. V lost 8 bases to trimming and J lost 5 bases, with 12 bases between them. The germline V gene has CDR1 LNHDA and CDR2 SQIVND (reference sequence). The CDR3 protein is CASRSRRTGELFF. CDR3 bases: TGTGCCAGTCGTTCGAGGCGGACCGGGGAGCTGTTTTTT.

V usage is TRBV2 and J usage is TRBJ2-3; 12 bases map to TRBD2. Germline V lookup: CDR1 SNHLY, CDR2 FYNNEI. This CDR3 region has 14 residues. The V and J ends lost 6 bases and 5 bases, in that order; junction bases with no gene match: 3. CDR3 in DNA: TGTGCCAGCAGACTAGCGGGGGGTATAGATACGCAGTATTTT. Protein sequence: CASRLAGGIDTQYF.

The rearrangement joins TRBV5-4 to TRBJ2-1; D not resolved. Per the germline V gene, CDR1 is SGHNT and CDR2 is YYREEE (reference sequence). Trimming left V 0 bases short and J 0 bases short, with 7 bases between. The CDR3 contains 15 residues. The DNA of the CDR3 is TGTGCCAGCAGCTTGGACAAGAGCTCCTACAATGAGCAGTTCTTC. As protein: CASSLDKSSYNEQFF.

V usage is TRBV7-3 and J usage is TRBJ2-4; 11 positions agree with TRBD2. CDR1 and CDR2 (germline): SGHTA, FQGTGA. This CDR3 spans 15 amino acids. V lost 5 bases and J lost 10; bases outside the gene matches: 10. The CDR3: CASSPTGLADPIQYF. The CDR3 nucleotides read TGTGCCAGCAGCCCCACGGGACTAGCGGACCCAATTCAGTACTTC.

This clone was seen just once. CDR3 sequence reads: CASSEVYDNEQFF. The CDR3 DNA sequence: TGTGCCAGCAGTGAGGTCTACGACAATGAGCAGTTCTTC. The chain uses TRBV2 and TRBJ2-1; no clear D. CDR1 and CDR2 (germline): SNHLY, FYNNEI. CDR3 length equals 13 residues. V was trimmed by 3 bases and J by 5 bases, leaving 8 bases between them.

CDR3: CASSFPGPEGTNIQYF. For the CDR3, the DNA is TGTGCCAGCAGCTTCCCCGGTCCCGAGGGTACAAACATTCAGTACTTC. The V gene is TRBV5-6, the J gene TRBJ2-4; D may be TRBD2 (5 bases). Trimming stripped 2 bases from V and 6 bases from J, with 18 bases between. This CDR3 contains 16 residues. From germline, CDR1 is SGHDT and CDR2 YYEEEE. Full variable domain (remainder filled in from reference TRBV5-6 and TRBJ2-4): DAGVTQSPTHLIKTRGQQVTLRCSPKSGHDTVSWYQQALGQGPQFIFQYYEEEERQRGNFPDRFSGHQFPNYSSELNVNALLLGDSALYLCASSFPGPEGTNIQYFGAGTRLSVL.

The chain couples TRBV27 to TRBJ1-6; 8 nucleotides match TRBD1. There are 15 residues in the CDR3. Germline assignment: CDR1 MNHEY and CDR2 SMNVEV (reference sequence). The V segment lost 5 bases and the J segment 7 bases; nucleotides outside the gene matches: 7. This chain's CDR3 is CASSNRTGRNSPLHF. Here the CDR3 DNA reads TGTGCCAGCAGTAACCGGACAGGGCGAAATTCACCCCTCCACTTT.

This chain connects TRBV14 to TRBJ2-7; 7 bases map to TRBD2. The ends lost 3 bases at V and 5 bases at J; junction bases unmatched: 7. There are 14 residues in the CDR3. The germline V gene has CDR1 SGHDN and CDR2 FVKESK. The CDR3: CASSHPGGINEQYF. CDR3 bases: TGTGCCAGCAGCCATCCCGGGGGGATCAACGAGCAGTACTTC.

This clone was observed a single time. The J gene is TRBJ2-1, the V gene TRBV4-1; D uncertain. Trimming removed 1 base from V and 9 bases from J, with 19 bases in between. Per the germline V gene, CDR1 is MGHRA and CDR2 is YSYEKL. The CDR3 contains 16 residues. CDR3 region: CASSQVQAWATSEQFF. In DNA form, the CDR3 reads TGCGCCAGCAGCCAAGTCCAGGCGTGGGCCACAAGTGAGCAGTTCTTC.